Each of the 26 T cell receptor beta chains below was sequenced from the same sample in a study of blood T cell repertoires in COVID-19. Data came from immunoSEQ multiplex PCR; TCRdb stores just in-frame clones and leaves some out. Of 250,000 or so clones listed, approximately 84% were seen once; the top ten hold around 1.7%. Sequenced: PBMCs or T cells enriched from blood (not recorded which). The receptor set was obtained from a man aged 35-49 years who had recovered from COVID-19.

The J gene is TRBJ1-5, the V gene TRBV5-4, with 7 bases identical to TRBD1. Losses at the gene ends were 4 bases for V and 5 bases for J; bases not matched to a gene: 3. Per the germline V gene, CDR1 is SGHNT and CDR2 is YYREEE (reference sequence). The CDR3 length is 13 residues. CDR3 nucleotides: TGTGCCAGCAGCACCGACAGGGATCAGCCCCAGCATTTT. As protein: CASSTDRDQPQHF.

The chain has TRBV4-2 and TRBJ2-6; 7 bases map to TRBD1. V lost 6 bases and J lost 0; bases outside the gene matches: 8. The CDR3 spans 17 residues. Germline CDR1 reads LGHNA; CDR2 reads YNFKEQ. DNA of the CDR3: TGTGCCAGCAGTCCCCCGGGACAGAGCTCTGGGGCCAACGTCCTGACTTTC. Protein: CASSPPGQSSGANVLTF.

This chain connects TRBV6-5 to TRBJ2-7; 8 nucleotides agree with TRBD2. The V gene end was trimmed by 5 bases and the J gene end by 6 bases; junction bases not matched to a gene: 9. CDR1 and CDR2 (germline): MNHEY, SVGAGI. The CDR3 runs to 14 residues. The CDR3 DNA is TGTGCCAGCAGTCCCGGGACTAGTTCTGGCGAGCAGTACTTC. Amino acid sequence: CASSPGTSSGEQYF.

This chain connects TRBV5-1 to TRBJ2-7; 8 bases agree with TRBD1. V lost 2 bases and J lost 5; bases outside the gene matches: 6. Germline V CDR1 and CDR2: SGHRS, YFSETQ. The CDR3 is 14 residues long. Here the CDR3 DNA reads TGCGCCAGCAGCTTAACAGGGGGAGTCCACGAGCAGTACTTC. Translated: CASSLTGGVHEQYF.

This chain links TRBV27 with TRBJ2-1; 8 bases match TRBD1. The length of the CDR3 is 14 residues. The germline gives CDR1 MNHEY, CDR2 SMNVEV (reference sequence). V shed 3 bases and J 9 bases; nucleotides not matched to a gene: 7. CDR3 sequence: CASSFSDRGGEQFF. The DNA of the CDR3 is TGTGCCAGCAGTTTTTCCGACAGGGGAGGTGAGCAGTTCTTC.

This rearrangement joins TRBV3-1 (or the pseudogene TRBV3-2) to TRBJ1-3; D is perhaps TRBD1 (6 bases). The CDR3 extends over 15 amino acids. V was shortened by 6 bases and J by 0 bases, with 12 bases between the two germline ends. Germline assignment: CDR1 LGHDT and CDR2 YNNKEL (reference sequence). This chain's CDR3 is CASRLTGTSGNTIYF. CDR3 nucleotides: TGTGCCAGCAGACTTACAGGGACCTCTGGAAACACCATATATTTT.

The rearrangement joins TRBV28 to TRBJ2-3; 9 positions match TRBD2. CDR3 length: 15 residues. V shed 6 bases, J shed 1 base, and the junction held 5 bases outside the gene matches. The V gene's germline CDR1 is MDHEN and CDR2 SYDVKM. The chain's CDR3 is CASSLRGGGTDTQYF. CDR3 in DNA: TGTGCCAGCAGCCTGCGGGGGGGCGGCACAGATACGCAGTATTTT. Using reference TRBV28 and TRBJ2-3 for the parts outside the CDR3, the full variable domain is DVKVTQSSRYLVKRTGEKVFLECVQDMDHENMFWYRQDPGLGLRLIYFSYDVKMKEKGDIPEGYSVSREKKERFSLILESASTNQTSMYLCASSLRGGGTDTQYFGPGTRLTVL.

This chain joins TRBV12-3 or TRBV12-4 and TRBJ1-2; D may be TRBD1 (6 bases). V was clipped by 6 bases and J by 8 bases, with 16 bases between them. The CDR3 is 13 residues long. This CDR3 reads CASRAAGRGGYTF. The DNA of the CDR3 is TGTGCCAGCAGAGCCGCGGGGAGGGGGGGCTACACCTTC.

The V gene is TRBV9, the J gene TRBJ1-4; no firm D call. CDR3 length: 15 amino acids. CDR1 is SGDLS and CDR2 is YYNGEE in the germline V gene. With 2 bases removed from V and 0 bases from J, the gap between germline ends came to 8 bases. CDR3 nucleotide sequence: TGTGCCAGCAGCGTTGACTTTGCAACTAATGAAAAACTGTTTTTT. This translates into CASSVDFATNEKLFF.

This chain connects TRBV28 to TRBJ2-1; tentative D call: TRBD1 (5 bases). CDR1 and CDR2 from the germline V gene are MDHEN and SYDVKM. The length of the CDR3 is 15 residues. V was trimmed by 2 bases and J by 1 base, leaving 9 bases between them. The CDR3 DNA follows: TGTGCCAGCAGTTTAGTAGCAGGGTCCTACAATGAGCAGTTCTTC. This codes for CASSLVAGSYNEQFF.

This sequence joins TRBV9 and TRBJ2-3; D remains unclear. Germline CDR1 and CDR2: SGDLS and YYNGEE. Trimming removed 2 bases from V and 0 bases from J, with 4 bases in between. This CDR3 has 13 amino acids. The CDR3 here is CASSVVSTDTQYF. CDR3 bases: TGTGCCAGCAGCGTCGTCAGCACAGATACGCAGTATTTT.

V usage is TRBV2 and J usage is TRBJ1-5; 12 bases line up with TRBD1. V was clipped by 6 bases and J by 2 bases; unmatched bases: 5. The CDR3 has 16 amino acids. CDR1 and CDR2 from the germline V gene are SNHLY and FYNNEI. In nucleotides, the CDR3 is TGTGCCAGCAGACCGGGACAGGGGGCGGGCAATCAGCCCCAGCATTTT. Amino acid sequence: CASRPGQGAGNQPQHF.

This clone was recorded once. V usage is TRBV9 and J usage is TRBJ2-3, with D maybe TRBD2 (5 bases). The CDR3 is made up of 14 amino acids. CDR1 and CDR2 (germline): SGDLS, YYNGEE. The germline V and J ends were trimmed by 4 bases and 6 bases, with 15 bases remaining between them. The CDR3 region is CASSPTGPGDTQYF. CDR3 DNA: TGTGCCAGCAGCCCAACCGGCCCGGGGGATACGCAGTATTTT.

This clone has only one observation. J is TRBJ2-3 and V is TRBV6-5; 9 bases align to TRBD2. Losses at the gene ends were 7 bases for V and 11 bases for J; bases not matched to a gene: 16. The CDR3 consists of 15 residues. Germline V gives CDR1 MNHEY, CDR2 SVGAGI. The CDR3 nucleotides read TGTGCCAGCACTACCACTCCAGCGGGGGGTTTGGTGCAGTATTTT. Its translation is CASTTTPAGGLVQYF.

V and J are TRBV11-2 and TRBJ1-6, with 9 bases that match TRBD1. J lost 9 bases, V lost 5 bases, and 8 bases had no gene match. CDR3 length: 15 amino acids. CDR1 and CDR2 (germline): SGHAT, FQNNGV. The CDR3 sequence: CASSPTGGAFSPLHF. CDR3 DNA: TGTGCCAGCAGCCCAACAGGGGGCGCGTTTTCACCCCTCCACTTT.

With respect to this clone: Within the sample, other DNA sequences also encode this same CDR3. In DNA, the CDR3 is TGTGCCAGCAGCTTGGCCGACTATGGCTACACCTTC. This encodes CASSLADYGYTF. The rearrangement joins TRBV5-6 to TRBJ1-2; D gene uncertain. Trimming left V 0 bases short and J 3 bases short, with 3 bases between. Per germline, CDR1 SGHDT and CDR2 YYEEEE. The CDR3 spans 12 residues.

The chain has TRBV10-3 and TRBJ2-3; D may be TRBD2 (5 bases). The germline V gene encodes CDR1 ENHRY and CDR2 SYGVKD. The CDR3 covers 14 residues. Trimming cost V 7 bases and J 0 bases, with 11 bases left between them. DNA for the CDR3: TGTGCCATCACTTCGGGGTCTAGCACAGATACGCAGTATTTT. This translates into CAITSGSSTDTQYF.

J is TRBJ1-6 and V is TRBV7-9; TRBD1 might be the D (6 bases). The CDR3 extends over 14 amino acids. Trimming pared 5 bases from V and 9 bases from J, leaving 14 bases between. Germline V gene data show CDR1 as SEHNR and CDR2 as FQNEAQ (reference sequence). In nucleotides, the CDR3 is TGTGCCAGCAGCCCCCGGGACATGTTTTCACCCCTCCACTTT. This codes for CASSPRDMFSPLHF.

Here the CDR3 reads CASITGRGETQYF. CDR3 bases: TGTGCCAGCATCACAGGGAGGGGAGAGACCCAGTACTTC. V gene TRBV3-1 (or the pseudogene TRBV3-2) combines with J gene TRBJ2-5, with a weak D call TRBD2 (7 bases). The germline V and J ends were trimmed by 7 bases and 4 bases, with 13 bases remaining between them. There are 13 residues in the CDR3. Germline CDR1 and CDR2: LGHDT and YNNKEL (reference sequence).

V is TRBV5-6 and J is TRBJ2-7, with D tentatively TRBD1 (5 bases). Germline CDR1 reads SGHDT; CDR2 reads YYEEEE. Trimming shortened V by 1 base and J by 5 bases, and 16 bases separated the two germline ends. CDR3 length: 15 residues. The CDR3 nucleotides are TGTGCCAGCAGCTTGTTTGCTCGACAGTACAACGAGCAGTACTTC. Translation: CASSLFARQYNEQYF. Combining the CDR3 with reference TRBV5-6 and TRBJ2-7 gives the whole variable domain DAGVTQSPTHLIKTRGQQVTLRCSPKSGHDTVSWYQQALGQGPQFIFQYYEEEERQRGNFPDRFSGHQFPNYSSELNVNALLLGDSALYLCASSLFARQYNEQYFGPGTRLTVT.

This clone was seen many times. The chain links TRBV7-9 to TRBJ2-6; D not resolved. The CDR3 totals 15 residues. V shed 5 bases and J shed 0 bases, with 8 bases lying between them. Germline lookup yields CDR1 SEHNR and CDR2 FQNEAQ (reference sequence). The CDR3 spells CASSSSNSGANVLTF. In DNA, the CDR3 is TGTGCCAGCAGCAGCTCGAACTCTGGGGCCAACGTCCTGACTTTC.

The chain couples TRBV9 to TRBJ2-2; TRBD2 might be the D (6 bases). Between the trimmed V and J ends, which lost 3 bases and 2 bases, there was a span of 11 bases. Germline CDR1 SGDLS, CDR2 YYNGEE. There are 15 residues in the CDR3. Written as DNA, the CDR3 is TGTGCCAGCAGCGCGGGGACTCCAAACACCGGGGAGCTGTTTTTT. Its protein product is CASSAGTPNTGELFF.

CDR3 amino acids: CAWTSKARSGFYGYTF. The CDR3 DNA sequence: TGTGCCTGGACCTCGAAGGCCCGTTCAGGGTTCTATGGCTACACCTTC. This chain uses TRBV30 with TRBJ1-2, with D perhaps TRBD1 (5 bases). There are 16 residues in the CDR3. Germline CDR1 GTSNPN, CDR2 SVGIG (reference sequence). Trimming cost V 4 bases and J 4 bases, with 22 bases left between them.

This clone was seen just once. The rearrangement uses TRBV27 and TRBJ2-3; possible D gene TRBD2, 5 bases. The CDR3 has 14 amino acids. Germline CDR1 and CDR2: MNHEY and SMNVEV (reference sequence). Trimming cost V 6 bases and J 5 bases, with 15 bases left between them. CDR3 loop: CASSGLPMGDTQYF. Written as DNA, the CDR3 is TGTGCCAGCAGCGGACTCCCAATGGGAGATACGCAGTATTTT.

As regards this clone: The same CDR3 can be traced to other DNA sequences in this sample. The rearrangement links TRBV6-5 to TRBJ1-2; D remains unclear. Germline loops: CDR1 MNHEY, CDR2 SVGAGI. The CDR3 runs 13 residues. V was trimmed by 5 bases and J by 2 bases, leaving 9 bases between them. The DNA for the CDR3 is TGTGCCAGCAGTCGGGGTGGGAACTATGGCTACACCTTC. Translated: CASSRGGNYGYTF.

J is TRBJ2-1 and V is TRBV27, with D possibly being TRBD2 (6 bases). Germline V CDR1 and CDR2: MNHEY, SMNVEV (reference sequence). The CDR3 runs to 15 residues. Trimming pared 3 bases from V and 4 bases from J, leaving 13 bases between. CDR3 nucleotide sequence: TGTGCCAGCAGTTTGTTTAGCGGCGGATACAATGAGCAGTTCTTC. Residues: CASSLFSGGYNEQFF.